Here is one T cell receptor (beta chain) with its context. Trimming took 4 bases from V and 1 from J, leaving 14 bases between them. CDR3 length equals 16 residues. The germline V gene encodes CDR1 LGHNA and CDR2 YNFKEQ. This sample is part of a study of blood T cell repertoires in COVID-19. Study information: Sites in the United States, Italy and Spain provided acute and convalescent COVID-19 samples. From T cells, B-cell-depleted T cells, or PBMCs came the material, which was cDNA or gDNA.

In the original workflow: Estimation of nucleated cell counts relied on the amplification of reference gene primers. Profiling relied on immunoSEQ multiplex PCR, and the TCRdb table lists in-frame clones only, not all of them. That table supplies the V and J calls and clone size; D and trimming were determined from the DNA. The sample has some 300,000 clones, approximately 90% seen once. This sequence joins TRBV4-2 and TRBJ2-1, with TRBD1 as a possible D gene (6 bases). The TCR comes from a man aged 18 to 29 with active or convalescent COVID-19. Input material: peripheral blood. Here the CDR3 reads CASSRTGIGSYNEQFF. CDR3 DNA: TGTGCCAGCAGCCGTACAGGGATAGGGTCCTACAATGAGCAGTTCTTC.